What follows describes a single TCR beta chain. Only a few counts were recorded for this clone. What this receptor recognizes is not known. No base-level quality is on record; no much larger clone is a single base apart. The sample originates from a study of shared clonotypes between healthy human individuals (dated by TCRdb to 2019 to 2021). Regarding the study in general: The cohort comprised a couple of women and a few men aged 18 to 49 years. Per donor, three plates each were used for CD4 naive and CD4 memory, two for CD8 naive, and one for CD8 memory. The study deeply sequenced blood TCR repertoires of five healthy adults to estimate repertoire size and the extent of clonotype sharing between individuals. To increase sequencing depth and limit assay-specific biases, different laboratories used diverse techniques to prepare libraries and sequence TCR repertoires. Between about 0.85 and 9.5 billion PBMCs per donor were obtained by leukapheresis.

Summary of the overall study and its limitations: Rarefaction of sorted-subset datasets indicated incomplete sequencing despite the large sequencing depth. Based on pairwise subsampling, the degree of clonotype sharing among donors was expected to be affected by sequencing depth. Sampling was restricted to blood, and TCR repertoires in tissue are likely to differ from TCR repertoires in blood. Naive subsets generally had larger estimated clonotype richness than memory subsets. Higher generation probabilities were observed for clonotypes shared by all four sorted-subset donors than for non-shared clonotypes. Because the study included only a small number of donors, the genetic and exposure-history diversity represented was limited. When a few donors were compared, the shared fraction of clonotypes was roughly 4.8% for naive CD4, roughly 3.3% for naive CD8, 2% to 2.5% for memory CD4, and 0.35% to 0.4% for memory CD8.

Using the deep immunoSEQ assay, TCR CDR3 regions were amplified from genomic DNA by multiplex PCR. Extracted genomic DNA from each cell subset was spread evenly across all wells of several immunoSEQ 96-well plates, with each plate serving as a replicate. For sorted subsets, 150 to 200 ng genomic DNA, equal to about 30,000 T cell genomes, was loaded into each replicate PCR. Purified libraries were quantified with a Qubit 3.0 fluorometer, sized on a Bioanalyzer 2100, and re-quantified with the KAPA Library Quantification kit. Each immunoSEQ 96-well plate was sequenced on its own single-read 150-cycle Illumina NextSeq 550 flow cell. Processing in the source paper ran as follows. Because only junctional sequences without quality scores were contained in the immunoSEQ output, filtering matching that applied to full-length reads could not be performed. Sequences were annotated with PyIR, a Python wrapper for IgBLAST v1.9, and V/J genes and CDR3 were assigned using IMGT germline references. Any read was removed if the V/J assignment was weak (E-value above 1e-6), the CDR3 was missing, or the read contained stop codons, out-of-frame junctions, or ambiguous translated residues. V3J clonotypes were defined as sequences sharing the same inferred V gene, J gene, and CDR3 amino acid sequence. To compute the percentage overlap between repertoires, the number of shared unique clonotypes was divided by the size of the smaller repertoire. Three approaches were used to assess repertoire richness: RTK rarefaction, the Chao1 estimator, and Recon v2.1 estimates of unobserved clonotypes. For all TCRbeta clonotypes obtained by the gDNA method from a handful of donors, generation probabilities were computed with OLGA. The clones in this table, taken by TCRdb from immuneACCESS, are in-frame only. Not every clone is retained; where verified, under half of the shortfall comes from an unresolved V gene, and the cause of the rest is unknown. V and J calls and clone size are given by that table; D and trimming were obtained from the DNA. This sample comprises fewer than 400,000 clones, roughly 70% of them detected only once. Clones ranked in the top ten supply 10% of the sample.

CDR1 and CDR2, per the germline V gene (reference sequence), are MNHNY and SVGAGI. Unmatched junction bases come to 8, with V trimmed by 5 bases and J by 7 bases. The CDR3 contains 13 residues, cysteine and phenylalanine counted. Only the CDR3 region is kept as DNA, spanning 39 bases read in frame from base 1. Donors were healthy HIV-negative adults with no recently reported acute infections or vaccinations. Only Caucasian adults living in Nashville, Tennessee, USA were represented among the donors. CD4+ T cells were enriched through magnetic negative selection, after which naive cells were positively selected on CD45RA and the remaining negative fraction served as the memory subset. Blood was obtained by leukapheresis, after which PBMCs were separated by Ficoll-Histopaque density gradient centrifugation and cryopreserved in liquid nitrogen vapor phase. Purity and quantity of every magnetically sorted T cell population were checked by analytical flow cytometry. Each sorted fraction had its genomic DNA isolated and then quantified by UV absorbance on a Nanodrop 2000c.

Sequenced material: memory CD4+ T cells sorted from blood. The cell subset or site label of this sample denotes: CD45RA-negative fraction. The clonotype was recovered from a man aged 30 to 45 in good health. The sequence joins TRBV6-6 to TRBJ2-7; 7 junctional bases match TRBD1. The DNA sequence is TGTGCCAGCAGTACGGGGACAGCGAGGGAGCAGTACTTC. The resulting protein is CASSTGTAREQYF.